This TCR beta chain was documented in a study of OX40 agonist ivuxolimab in advanced cancers. As for the study in general: Participants averaged 60 years of age (range 23 to 79) and were under 90% male. One hepatocellular carcinoma and two cutaneous melanoma patients partially responded.

Method: immunoSEQ multiplex PCR; TCRdb's copy keeps in-frame clones and lacks some. Of some 65,000 clones in the sample, approximately 89% were seen once. A few counts support this clone. Its antigen is undetermined. Broader study findings: On average, a greater number of expanded clones characterised CD8+ T cells relative to CD4+.

CDR3 length: 13 residues. Trimming removed 3 bases from V and 8 bases from J, with 13 bases in between. Germline V gives CDR1 SGHTA, CDR2 FQGTGA. This chain uses TRBV7-3 with TRBJ1-2; D unresolved. This sequence was found in an adult with an advanced solid tumor such as melanoma, head and neck, liver or kidney cancer. The sample consisted of CD4+ or CD8+ T cells sorted from blood, taken in a trial of the OX40 agonist ivuxolimab. The CDR3 here is CASSFDNRQGYTF. The CDR3 DNA reads TGTGCCAGCAGCTTCGACAATCGCCAGGGCTACACCTTC.